What follows are 7 T cell receptor beta chains derived from one specimen sequenced in a study of T cell responses to AZD1222 COVID-19 vaccine. The repertoire was sequenced with immunoSEQ multiplex PCR; TCRdb's copy has only in-frame clones and lacks some. The repertoire holds some 130,000 clones, with about nine tenths as singletons. The sample in question was peripheral blood, obtained on day 0 of AZD1222 vaccination. The receptor source for this set is an adult in good health.

This chain joins TRBV20-1 and TRBJ1-1; no firm D call. Trimming removed 3 bases from V and 8 bases from J, with 10 bases in between. The length of the CDR3 is 11 residues. The V gene's germline CDR1 is DFQATT and CDR2 SNEGSKA (reference sequence). The CDR3 loop is CSASRVAEAFF. For the CDR3, the DNA is TGCAGTGCTAGTCGGGTCGCCGAAGCTTTCTTT.

The chain has TRBV4-3 and TRBJ2-1; D is uncertain. There are 14 residues in the CDR3. Germline V gives CDR1 LGHNA, CDR2 YSLEER. V was shortened by 0 bases and J by 4 bases, with 7 bases between the two germline ends. The CDR3 DNA reads as TGCGCCAGCAGCCAAGATTCGCGGTACAATGAGCAGTTCTTC. Protein sequence: CASSQDSRYNEQFF.

This clone was picked up one time. The chain recombines TRBV28 with TRBJ2-7, with D hard to call. Germline V gives CDR1 MDHEN, CDR2 SYDVKM. CDR3 length: 15 amino acids. Trimming left V 2 bases short and J 2 bases short, with 13 bases between. CDR3 sequence: CASSLTSYPTYEQYF. For the CDR3, the DNA is TGTGCCAGCAGTTTAACGAGCTACCCCACCTACGAGCAGTACTTC. The whole variable domain, filled in from reference TRBV28 and TRBJ2-7, reads DVKVTQSSRYLVKRTGEKVFLECVQDMDHENMFWYRQDPGLGLRLIYFSYDVKMKEKGDIPEGYSVSREKKERFSLILESASTNQTSMYLCASSLTSYPTYEQYFGPGTRLTVT.

The gene calls are TRBV7-8 and TRBJ2-7, with D perhaps TRBD2 (6 bases). From germline, CDR1 is SGHVS and CDR2 FQNEAQ. There are 15 residues in the CDR3. V lost 4 bases and J lost 0, with 13 bases in between. For the CDR3, the DNA is TGTGCCAGCAGCTCGGCCCGACTAGTCTCCTACGAGCAGTACTTC. This translates into CASSSARLVSYEQYF.

This chain joins TRBV5-1 and TRBJ2-7; D is possibly TRBD2 (5 bases). The CDR3 contains 11 residues. V dropped 5 bases and J dropped 7 bases, with 10 bases sitting between them. Germline-derived CDR1 and CDR2 are SGHRS and YFSETQ. CDR3 amino acids: CASSEGFEQYF. CDR3 sequence (DNA): TGCGCCAGCAGTGAGGGTTTTGAGCAGTACTTC. Full variable domain (rest looked up from reference TRBV5-1 and TRBJ2-7): KAGVTQTPRYLIKTRGQQVTLSCSPISGHRSVSWYQQTPGQGLQFLFEYFSETQRNKGNFPGRFSGRQFSNSRSEMNVSTLELGDSALYLCASSEGFEQYFGPGTRLTVT.

This clone was counted only a few times. The chain is built from TRBV12-1 and TRBJ1-5; the table's D call, TRBD1, was not checked against the DNA. TRBV12-1 represents a pseudogene. CDR3 length equals 17 residues. The CDR3 DNA sequence: TGTGCCAGCAGCTTGGACAGGGGAGGGGAGGACAATCAGCCCCAGCATTTT. Translation: CASSLDRGGEDNQPQHF.

V is TRBV7-3 and J is TRBJ2-7; maybe TRBD1 (6 bases). Germline CDR1 SGHTA, CDR2 FQGTGA. This CDR3 is built from 14 residues. Trimming cost V 0 bases and J 0 bases, with 6 bases left between them. The CDR3 bases are TGTGCCAGCAGCTTAACAGGGGGCTCCTACGAGCAGTACTTC. Translating it yields CASSLTGGSYEQYF. Filled out from reference TRBV7-3 and TRBJ2-7, the complete variable domain reads GAGVSQTPSNKVTEKGKYVELRCDPISGHTALYWYRQSLGQGPEFLIYFQGTGAADDSGLPNDRFFAVRPEGSVSTLKIQRTERGDSAVYLCASSLTGGSYEQYFGPGTRLTVT.